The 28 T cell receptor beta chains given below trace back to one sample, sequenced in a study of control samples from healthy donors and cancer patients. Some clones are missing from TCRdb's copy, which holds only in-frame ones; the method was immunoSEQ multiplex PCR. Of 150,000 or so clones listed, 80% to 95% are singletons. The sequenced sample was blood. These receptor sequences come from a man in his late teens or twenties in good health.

CDR3 coding DNA: TGTGCCACCAGCAGAGAATGGGGTGCAACTAATGAAAAACTGTTTTTT. This gives the protein CATSREWGATNEKLFF. The V call is TRBV15, the J call TRBJ1-4, with D unclear. The germline CDR1 and CDR2 sequences are LNHNV and YYDKDF (reference sequence). This CDR3 spans 16 amino acids. Trimming took 0 bases from V and 0 from J, leaving 8 bases between them.

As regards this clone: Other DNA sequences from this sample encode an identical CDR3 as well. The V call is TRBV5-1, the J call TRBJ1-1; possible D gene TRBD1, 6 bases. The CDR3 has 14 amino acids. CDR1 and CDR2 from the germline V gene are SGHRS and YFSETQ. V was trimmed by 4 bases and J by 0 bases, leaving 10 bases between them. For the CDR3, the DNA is TGCGCCAGCAGCCTGGGGGCAGTGAACACTGAAGCTTTCTTT. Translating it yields CASSLGAVNTEAFF. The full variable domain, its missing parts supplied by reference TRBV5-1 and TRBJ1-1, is KAGVTQTPRYLIKTRGQQVTLSCSPISGHRSVSWYQQTPGQGLQFLFEYFSETQRNKGNFPGRFSGRQFSNSRSEMNVSTLELGDSALYLCASSLGAVNTEAFFGQGTRLTVV.

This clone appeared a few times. CDR3 residues: CASSLAGDVAADNEKLFF. The CDR3 region has the DNA TGTGCCAGCAGCTTGGCCGGTGATGTGGCCGCGGATAATGAAAAACTGTTTTTT. The chain is built from TRBV5-5 and TRBJ1-4; D unclear. The V end was cut by 0 bases, the J end by 4 bases, with 19 bases between. CDR1 and CDR2 from the germline V gene are SGHKS and YYEKEE (reference sequence). The CDR3 extends over 18 amino acids.

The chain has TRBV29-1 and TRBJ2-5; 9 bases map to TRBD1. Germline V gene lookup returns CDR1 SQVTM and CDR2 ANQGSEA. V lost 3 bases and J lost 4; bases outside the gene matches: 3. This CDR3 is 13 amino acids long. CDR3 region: CSVEGTGRETQYF. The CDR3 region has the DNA TGCAGCGTTGAGGGGACAGGGAGAGAGACCCAGTACTTC.

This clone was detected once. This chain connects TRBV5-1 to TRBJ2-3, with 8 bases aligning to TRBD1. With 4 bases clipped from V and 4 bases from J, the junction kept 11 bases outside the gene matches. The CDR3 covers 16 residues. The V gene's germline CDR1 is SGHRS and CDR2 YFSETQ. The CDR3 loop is CASSPQGGRLADTQYF. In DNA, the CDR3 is TGCGCCAGCAGCCCACAGGGGGGACGTCTCGCAGATACGCAGTATTTT. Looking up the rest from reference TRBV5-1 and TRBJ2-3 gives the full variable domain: KAGVTQTPRYLIKTRGQQVTLSCSPISGHRSVSWYQQTPGQGLQFLFEYFSETQRNKGNFPGRFSGRQFSNSRSEMNVSTLELGDSALYLCASSPQGGRLADTQYFGPGTRLTVL.

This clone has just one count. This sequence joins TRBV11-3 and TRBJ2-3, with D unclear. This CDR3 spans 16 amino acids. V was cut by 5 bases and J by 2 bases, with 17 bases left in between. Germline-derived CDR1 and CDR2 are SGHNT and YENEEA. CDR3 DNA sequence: TGTGCCAGCAGCCTCGGCTCCATTTTTGACACAGATACGCAGTATTTT. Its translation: CASSLGSIFDTDTQYF.

The CDR3 nucleotides are TGTGCCAGCAGTTACTCCTGGGCTCCCGGAAACACCATATATTTT. It encodes CASSYSWAPGNTIYF. This chain links TRBV6-5 with TRBJ1-3, with D hard to call. In germline, CDR1 is MNHEY, CDR2 SVGAGI. Trimming left V 0 bases short and J 4 bases short, with 10 bases between. The CDR3 covers 15 residues.

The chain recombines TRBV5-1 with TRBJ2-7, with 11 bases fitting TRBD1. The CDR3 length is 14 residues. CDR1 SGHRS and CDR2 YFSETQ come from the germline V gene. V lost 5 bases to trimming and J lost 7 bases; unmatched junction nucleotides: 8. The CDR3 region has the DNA TGCGCCAGCAGGATCAACAGGGACAGGGGGGAGCAGTACTTC. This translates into CASRINRDRGEQYF.

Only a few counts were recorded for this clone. CDR3 nucleotide sequence: TGTGCCAGCAGCCCGACGACTAGCAGGTCAGATACGCAGTATTTT. It encodes CASSPTTSRSDTQYF. The chain links TRBV11-2 to TRBJ2-3, with 7 bases identical to TRBD2. Per germline, CDR1 SGHAT and CDR2 FQNNGV. The CDR3 loop spans 15 amino acids. The ends lost 5 bases at V and 4 bases at J; junction bases unmatched: 9. Full variable domain (missing parts from reference TRBV11-2 and TRBJ2-3): EAGVAQSPRYKIIEKRQSVAFWCNPISGHATLYWYQQILGQGPKLLIQFQNNGVVDDSQLPKDRFSAERLKGVDSTLKIQPAKLEDSAVYLCASSPTTSRSDTQYFGPGTRLTVL.

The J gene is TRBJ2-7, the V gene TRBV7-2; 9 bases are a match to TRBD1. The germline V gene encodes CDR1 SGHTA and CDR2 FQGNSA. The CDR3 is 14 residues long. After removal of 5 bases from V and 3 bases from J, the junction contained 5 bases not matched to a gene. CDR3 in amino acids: CASSEGQGFYEQYF. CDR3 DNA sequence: TGTGCCAGCAGCGAGGGACAGGGCTTCTACGAGCAGTACTTC.

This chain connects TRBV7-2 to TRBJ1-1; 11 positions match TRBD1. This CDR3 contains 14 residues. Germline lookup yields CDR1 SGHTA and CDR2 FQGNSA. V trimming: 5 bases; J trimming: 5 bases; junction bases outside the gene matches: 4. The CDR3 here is CASSGDRGLTEAFF. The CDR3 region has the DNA TGTGCCAGCAGCGGGGACAGGGGGTTGACTGAAGCTTTCTTT.

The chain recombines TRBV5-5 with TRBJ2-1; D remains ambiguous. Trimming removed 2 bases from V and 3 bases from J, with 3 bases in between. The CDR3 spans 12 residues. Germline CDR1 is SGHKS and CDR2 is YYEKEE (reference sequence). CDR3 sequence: CASSLVYNEQFF. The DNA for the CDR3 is TGTGCCAGCAGCTTAGTCTACAATGAGCAGTTCTTC.

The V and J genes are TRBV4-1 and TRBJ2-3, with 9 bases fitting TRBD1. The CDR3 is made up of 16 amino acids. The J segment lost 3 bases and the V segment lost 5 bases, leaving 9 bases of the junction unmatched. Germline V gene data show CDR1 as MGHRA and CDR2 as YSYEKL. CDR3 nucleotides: TGCGCCAGCAGCTATCCGGGACAGGGTGGGACAGATACGCAGTATTTT. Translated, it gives CASSYPGQGGTDTQYF.

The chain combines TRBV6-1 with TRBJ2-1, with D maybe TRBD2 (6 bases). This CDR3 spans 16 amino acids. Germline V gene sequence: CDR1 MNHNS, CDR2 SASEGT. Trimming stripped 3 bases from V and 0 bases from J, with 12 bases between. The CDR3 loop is CASSEPGLASYNEQFF. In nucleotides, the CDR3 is TGTGCCAGCAGTGAGCCGGGACTGGCCTCCTACAATGAGCAGTTCTTC.

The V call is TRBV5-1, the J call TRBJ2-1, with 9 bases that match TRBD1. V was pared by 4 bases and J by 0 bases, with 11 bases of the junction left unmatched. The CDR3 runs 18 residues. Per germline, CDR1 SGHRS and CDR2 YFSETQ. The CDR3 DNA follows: TGCGCCAGCAGCCCGGGGACAGGGACTACCCTCTCCTACAATGAGCAGTTCTTC. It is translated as CASSPGTGTTLSYNEQFF.

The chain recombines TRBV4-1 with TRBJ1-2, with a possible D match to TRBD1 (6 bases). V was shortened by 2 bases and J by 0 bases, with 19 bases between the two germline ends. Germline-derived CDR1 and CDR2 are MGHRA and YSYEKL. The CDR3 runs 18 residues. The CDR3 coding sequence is TGCGCCAGCAGCCAACCCGGACAGCAGAAGGGTCCTAACTATGGCTACACCTTC. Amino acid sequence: CASSQPGQQKGPNYGYTF.

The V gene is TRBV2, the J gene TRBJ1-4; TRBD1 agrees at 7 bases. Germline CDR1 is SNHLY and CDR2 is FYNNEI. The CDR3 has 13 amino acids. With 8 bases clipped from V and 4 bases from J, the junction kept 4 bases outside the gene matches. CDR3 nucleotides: TGTGCCAGCTCGGGACAGATTAATGAAAAACTGTTTTTT. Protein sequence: CASSGQINEKLFF.

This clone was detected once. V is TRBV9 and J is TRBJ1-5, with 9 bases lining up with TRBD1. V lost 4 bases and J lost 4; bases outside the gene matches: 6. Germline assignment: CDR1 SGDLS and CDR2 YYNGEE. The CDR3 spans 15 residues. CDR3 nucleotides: TGTGCCAGCAGCCAAGGGACAGGGTTTAATCAGCCCCAGCATTTT. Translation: CASSQGTGFNQPQHF. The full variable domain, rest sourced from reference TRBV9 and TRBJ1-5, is DSGVTQTPKHLITATGQRVTLRCSPRSGDLSVYWYQQSLDQGLQFLIQYYNGEERAKGNILERFSAQQFPDLHSELNLSSLELGDSALYFCASSQGTGFNQPQHFGDGTRLSIL.

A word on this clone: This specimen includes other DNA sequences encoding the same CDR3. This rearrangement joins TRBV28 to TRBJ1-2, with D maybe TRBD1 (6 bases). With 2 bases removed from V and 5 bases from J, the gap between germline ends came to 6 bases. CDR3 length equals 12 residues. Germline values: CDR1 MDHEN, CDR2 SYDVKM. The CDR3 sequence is CASSLRGYGYTF. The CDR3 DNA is TGTGCCAGCAGTTTAAGGGGGTATGGCTACACCTTC.

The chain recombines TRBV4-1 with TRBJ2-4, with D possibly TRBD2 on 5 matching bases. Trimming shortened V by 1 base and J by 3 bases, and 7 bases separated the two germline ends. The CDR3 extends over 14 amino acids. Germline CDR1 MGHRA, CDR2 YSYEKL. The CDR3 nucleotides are TGCGCCAGCAGCCAAGTGGGGAGCAAAAACATTCAGTACTTC. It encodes CASSQVGSKNIQYF.

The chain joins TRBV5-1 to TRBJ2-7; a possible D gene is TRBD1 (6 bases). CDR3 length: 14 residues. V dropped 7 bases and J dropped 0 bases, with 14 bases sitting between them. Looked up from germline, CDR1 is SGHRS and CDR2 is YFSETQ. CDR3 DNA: TGCGCCAGCGCAGGGGCTTACAGCTCCTACGAGCAGTACTTC. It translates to CASAGAYSSYEQYF.

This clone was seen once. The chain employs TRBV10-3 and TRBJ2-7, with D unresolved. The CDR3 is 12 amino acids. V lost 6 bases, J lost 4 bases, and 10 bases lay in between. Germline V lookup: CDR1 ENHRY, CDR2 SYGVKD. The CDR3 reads CAISRSSYEQYF. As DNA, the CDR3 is TGTGCCATCAGCAGGTCTTCGTACGAGCAGTACTTC.

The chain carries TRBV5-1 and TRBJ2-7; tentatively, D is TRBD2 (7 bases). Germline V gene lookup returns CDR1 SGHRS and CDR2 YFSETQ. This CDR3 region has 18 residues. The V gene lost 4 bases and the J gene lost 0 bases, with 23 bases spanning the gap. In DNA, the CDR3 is TGCGCCAGCAGCGTCGGGGGGCTAGTCGGATTGGGCTCCTACGAGCAGTACTTC. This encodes CASSVGGLVGLGSYEQYF.

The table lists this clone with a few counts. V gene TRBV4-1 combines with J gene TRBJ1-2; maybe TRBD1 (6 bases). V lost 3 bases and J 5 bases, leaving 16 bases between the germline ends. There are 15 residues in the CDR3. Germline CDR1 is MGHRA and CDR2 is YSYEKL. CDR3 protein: CASSQEQGMTYGYTF. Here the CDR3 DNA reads TGCGCCAGCAGCCAGGAACAGGGAATGACGTATGGCTACACCTTC.

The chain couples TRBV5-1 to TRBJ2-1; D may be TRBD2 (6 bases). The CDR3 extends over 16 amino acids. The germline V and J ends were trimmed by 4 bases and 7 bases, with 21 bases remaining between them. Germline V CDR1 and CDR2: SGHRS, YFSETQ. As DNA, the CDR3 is TGCGCCAGCAGCCACCCCCCCGGAGGGTTAGGAAATGAGCAGTTCTTC. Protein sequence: CASSHPPGGLGNEQFF.

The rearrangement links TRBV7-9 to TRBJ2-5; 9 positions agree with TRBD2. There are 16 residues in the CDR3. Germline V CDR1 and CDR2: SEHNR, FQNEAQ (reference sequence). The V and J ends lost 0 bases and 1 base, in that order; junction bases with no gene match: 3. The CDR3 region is CASSLAGRGGQETQYF. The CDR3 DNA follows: TGTGCCAGCAGCTTAGCGGGGCGGGGGGGCCAAGAGACCCAGTACTTC.

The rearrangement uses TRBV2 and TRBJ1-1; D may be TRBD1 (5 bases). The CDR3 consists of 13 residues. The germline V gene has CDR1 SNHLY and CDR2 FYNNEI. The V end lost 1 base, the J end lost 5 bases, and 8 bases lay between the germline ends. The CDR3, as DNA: TGTGCCAGCAGTGAAGTCCGGGGGACTGAAGCTTTCTTT. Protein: CASSEVRGTEAFF.

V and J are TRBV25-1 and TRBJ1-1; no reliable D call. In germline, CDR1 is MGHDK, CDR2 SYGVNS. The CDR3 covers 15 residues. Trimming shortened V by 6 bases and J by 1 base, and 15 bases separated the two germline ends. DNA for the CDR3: TGTGCCAGCAGACACGTGTTAGGAGCGAACACTGAAGCTTTCTTT. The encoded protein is CASRHVLGANTEAFF.